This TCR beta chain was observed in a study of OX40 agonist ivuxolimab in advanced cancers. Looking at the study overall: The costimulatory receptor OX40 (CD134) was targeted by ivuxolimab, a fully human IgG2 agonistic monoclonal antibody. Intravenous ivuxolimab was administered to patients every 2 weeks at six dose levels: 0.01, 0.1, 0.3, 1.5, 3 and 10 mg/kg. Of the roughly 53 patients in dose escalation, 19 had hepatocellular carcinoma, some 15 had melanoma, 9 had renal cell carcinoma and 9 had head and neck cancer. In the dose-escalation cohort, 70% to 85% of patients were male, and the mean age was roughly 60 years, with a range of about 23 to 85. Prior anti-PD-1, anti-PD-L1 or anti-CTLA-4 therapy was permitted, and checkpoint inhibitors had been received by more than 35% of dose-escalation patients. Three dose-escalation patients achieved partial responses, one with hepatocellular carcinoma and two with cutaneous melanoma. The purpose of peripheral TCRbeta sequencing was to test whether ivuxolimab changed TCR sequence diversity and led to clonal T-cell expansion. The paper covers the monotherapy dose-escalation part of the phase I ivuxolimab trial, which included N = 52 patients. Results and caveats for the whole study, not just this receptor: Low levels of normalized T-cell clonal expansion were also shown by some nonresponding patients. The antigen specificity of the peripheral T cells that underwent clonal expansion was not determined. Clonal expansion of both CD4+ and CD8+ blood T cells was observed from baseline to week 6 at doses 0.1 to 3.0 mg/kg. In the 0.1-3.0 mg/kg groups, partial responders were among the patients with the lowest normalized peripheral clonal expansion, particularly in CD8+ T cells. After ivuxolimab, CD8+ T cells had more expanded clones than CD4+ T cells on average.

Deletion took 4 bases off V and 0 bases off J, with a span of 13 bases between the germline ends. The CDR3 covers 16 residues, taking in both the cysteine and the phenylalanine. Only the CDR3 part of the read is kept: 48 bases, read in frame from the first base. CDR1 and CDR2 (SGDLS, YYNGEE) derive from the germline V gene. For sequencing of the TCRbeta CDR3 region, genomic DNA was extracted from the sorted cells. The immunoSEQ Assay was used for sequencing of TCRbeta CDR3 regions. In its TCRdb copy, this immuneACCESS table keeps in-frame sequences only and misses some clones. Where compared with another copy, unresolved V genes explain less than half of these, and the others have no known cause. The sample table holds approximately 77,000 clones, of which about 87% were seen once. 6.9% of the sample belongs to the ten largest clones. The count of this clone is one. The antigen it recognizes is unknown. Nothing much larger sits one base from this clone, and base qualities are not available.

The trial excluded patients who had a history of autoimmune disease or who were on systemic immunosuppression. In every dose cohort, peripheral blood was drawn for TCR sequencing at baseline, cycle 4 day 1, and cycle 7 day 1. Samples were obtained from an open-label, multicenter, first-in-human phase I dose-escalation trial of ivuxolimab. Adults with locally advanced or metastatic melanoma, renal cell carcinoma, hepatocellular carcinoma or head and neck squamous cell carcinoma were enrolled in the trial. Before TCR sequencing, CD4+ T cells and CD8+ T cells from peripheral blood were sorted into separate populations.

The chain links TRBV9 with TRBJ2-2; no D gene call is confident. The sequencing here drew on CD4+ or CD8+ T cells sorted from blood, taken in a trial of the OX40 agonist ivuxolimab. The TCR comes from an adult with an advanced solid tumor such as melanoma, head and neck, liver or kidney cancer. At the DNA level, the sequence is TGTGCCAGCAGCCCGCAGATCGACGCGAACACCGGGGAGCTGTTTTTT. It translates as CASSPQIDANTGELFF.